A single sample is the source of the 24 T cell receptor beta chains below, sequenced in a study of OX40 agonist ivuxolimab in advanced cancers. TCRdb's copy holds only in-frame clones and misses some; the assay was immunoSEQ multiplex PCR. The data contain more than 65,000 clones, about 83% of them singletons. The sequenced sample was CD4+ or CD8+ T cells sorted from blood, obtained in a trial of the OX40 agonist ivuxolimab. These receptors came from an adult with an advanced solid tumor such as melanoma, head and neck, liver or kidney cancer.

V and J are TRBV11-3 and TRBJ1-1, with a weak D call TRBD1 (5 bases). Germline CDR1 is SGHNT and CDR2 is YENEEA. Trimming removed 5 bases from V and 6 bases from J, with 19 bases in between. The CDR3 is 15 amino acids. The CDR3 region has the DNA TGTGCCAGCAGCCGCCCAGGGACCCCTCCCTCTGAAGCTTTCTTT. Its protein product is CASSRPGTPPSEAFF.

CDR3 nucleotide sequence: TGTGCCAGCAGCCCAACAGGGGACGAGCAGTACTTC. It specifies CASSPTGDEQYF. This chain uses TRBV6-1 with TRBJ2-5, with 7 bases lining up with TRBD1. The DNA end is more similar to TRBJ2-7, so the J call may be wrong. There are 12 residues in the CDR3. Germline-derived CDR1 and CDR2 are MNHNS and SASEGT.

The rearrangement joins TRBV5-4 to TRBJ2-2; 11 bases are shared with TRBD2. V dropped 3 bases and J dropped 5; count of bases not matched to a gene: 0. CDR1 SGHNT and CDR2 YYREEE come from the germline V gene (reference sequence). This CDR3 region has 14 residues. The CDR3 spells CASSWTSGTGELFF. The CDR3 DNA follows: TGTGCCAGCAGCTGGACTAGCGGGACCGGGGAGCTGTTTTTT.

The chain recombines TRBV5-1 with TRBJ2-5; 10 bases are shared with TRBD1. V dropped 2 bases and J dropped 10; count of bases not matched to a gene: 8. This CDR3 spans 14 amino acids. Germline V gene data show CDR1 as SGHRS and CDR2 as YFSETQ. CDR3 sequence: CASSLRQGAEGQYF. In DNA, the CDR3 is TGCGCCAGCAGCTTACGACAGGGGGCGGAAGGCCAGTACTTC. Supplemented by reference TRBV5-1 and TRBJ2-5, the full variable domain reads KAGVTQTPRYLIKTRGQQVTLSCSPISGHRSVSWYQQTPGQGLQFLFEYFSETQRNKGNFPGRFSGRQFSNSRSEMNVSTLELGDSALYLCASSLRQGAEGQYFGPGTRLLVL.

The V and J genes are TRBV27 and TRBJ2-2; possible D gene TRBD2, 5 bases. V lost 2 bases and J lost 4, with 11 bases in between. Looked up from germline, CDR1 is MNHEY and CDR2 is SMNVEV (reference sequence). The length of the CDR3 is 15 residues. In nucleotides, the CDR3 is TGTGCCAGCAGTTTAGCGGGTCCGGGCACCGGGGAGCTGTTTTTT. This sequence encodes CASSLAGPGTGELFF.

The J gene is TRBJ2-7, the V gene TRBV28, with 8 bases that match TRBD1. Trimming at V came to 3 bases and at J to 2 bases, leaving 3 bases not matched to a gene. Germline assignment: CDR1 MDHEN and CDR2 SYDVKM. The CDR3 totals 14 residues. DNA for the CDR3: TGTGCCAGCAGTTTTCCAGGGGGCCCCTACGAGCAGTACTTC. This gives the protein CASSFPGGPYEQYF.

This clone is a singleton in its sample. V gene TRBV2 combines with J gene TRBJ2-3; D is unclear. Trimming cost V 6 bases and J 8 bases, with 12 bases left between them. Germline-derived CDR1 and CDR2 are SNHLY and FYNNEI. There are 12 residues in the CDR3. As DNA, the CDR3 is TGTGCCAGCAGCGAGCCTTTAGGTACGCAGTATTTT. This codes for CASSEPLGTQYF.

This rearrangement joins TRBV18 to TRBJ2-2; the D gene could be TRBD1 or TRBD2 (6 bases each). Trimming shortened V by 10 bases and J by 4 bases, and 22 bases separated the two germline ends. The CDR3 spans 16 residues. From germline, CDR1 is KGHSH and CDR2 LQKENI. CDR3 in amino acids: CATPAGPGGGTGELFF. DNA for the CDR3: TGTGCCACCCCCGCCGGGCCCGGAGGGGGCACCGGGGAGCTGTTTTTT.

The chain joins TRBV10-3 to TRBJ1-6; TRBD1 aligns across 7 bases. This CDR3 comprises 13 residues. Per the germline V gene, CDR1 is ENHRY and CDR2 is SYGVKD. V lost 2 bases and J lost 9; bases outside the gene matches: 1. CDR3 sequence reads: CAISEDRASPLHF. Here the CDR3 DNA reads TGTGCCATCAGTGAGGACAGGGCTTCACCCCTCCACTTT.

The chain is built from TRBV6-5 and TRBJ1-2, with D possibly matching TRBD1 (6 bases). The germline V gene encodes CDR1 MNHEY and CDR2 SVGAGI. This CDR3 is 14 amino acids long. V lost 5 bases and J lost 1, with 11 bases in between. In nucleotides, the CDR3 is TGTGCCAGCAGTGACGCAGGGGTTAACTATGGCTACACCTTC. Amino acids: CASSDAGVNYGYTF.

The CDR3 sequence: CASSPVPGQGEGYTF. The CDR3 coding sequence is TGTGCCAGCAGCCCGGTGCCGGGACAGGGCGAGGGCTACACCTTC. The rearrangement links TRBV28 to TRBJ1-2, with 9 bases fitting TRBD1. CDR3 length equals 15 residues. The germline gives CDR1 MDHEN, CDR2 SYDVKM. The trim removed 6 bases at V and 8 bases at J, leaving 13 bases unmatched.

The CDR3 region is CASSLGLGGAADTQYF. As DNA, the CDR3 is TGCGCCAGCAGCTTGGGATTGGGGGGCGCGGCGGATACGCAGTATTTT. The rearrangement uses TRBV5-1 and TRBJ2-3; D tentatively reads TRBD1 or TRBD2 (6 bases each). The CDR3 sequence is 16 residues long. Looked up from germline, CDR1 is SGHRS and CDR2 is YFSETQ. The V gene lost 0 bases and the J gene lost 6 bases, with 17 bases spanning the gap.

DNA of the CDR3: TGCGCCAGCAGCCCCTCTAGCGGGAGTTCAGAGACCCAGTACTTC. It yields the protein CASSPSSGSSETQYF. The rearrangement uses TRBV4-3 and TRBJ2-5; TRBD2 agrees at 10 bases. This CDR3 has 15 residues. V was clipped by 4 bases and J by 4 bases; unmatched bases: 6. Per the germline V gene, CDR1 is LGHNA and CDR2 is YSLEER.

This clone is a singleton in its sample. The rearrangement links TRBV6-4 to TRBJ1-2; TRBD1 matches 7 bases. This CDR3 is built from 15 residues. From germline, CDR1 is MRHNA and CDR2 SNTAGT. J gave up 0 bases and V 2 bases, and 3 bases lay outside the gene matches. CDR3 amino acids: CASSDGRGPNYGYTF. CDR3 bases: TGTGCCAGCAGTGACGGAAGGGGGCCTAACTATGGCTACACCTTC.

About this clone: A read error may produce the germline difference seen at one junction end. The chain employs TRBV7-2 and TRBJ2-5; 11 nucleotides align to TRBD2. The J call could be wrong; TRBJ2-7 is a better fit for the DNA end. The CDR3 length is 14 residues. The germline CDR1 and CDR2 sequences are SGHTA and FQGNSA. The CDR3 nucleotides read TGTGCCAGCAGCCTAGCGGGGGGCACCTACGAGCAGTACTTC. This gives the protein CASSLAGGTYEQYF.

The rearrangement uses TRBV6-7 and TRBJ1-5; TRBD1 is a possible D gene (6 bases). TRBV6-7 is an ORF; its function is uncertain. The CDR3 has 17 residues. The V gene lost 0 bases and the J gene lost 6 bases, with 18 bases spanning the gap. The CDR3 nucleotides are TGTGCCAGCAGTTACTCTCCACAGGGATGTTTAGGTCAGCCCCAGCATTTT. It codes for CASSYSPQGCLGQPQHF.

The chain uses TRBV5-1 and TRBJ2-3, with D perhaps TRBD2 (6 bases). This CDR3 spans 20 amino acids. CDR1 and CDR2 (germline): SGHRS, YFSETQ. V lost 2 bases and J 3 bases, leaving 28 bases between the germline ends. The CDR3 region has the DNA TGCGCCAGCAGCTTCGATGGCGCCCATCGAGAAGCCGGGAGAACAGATACGCAGTATTTT. Protein: CASSFDGAHREAGRTDTQYF. Complete variable domain (other parts from reference TRBV5-1 and TRBJ2-3): KAGVTQTPRYLIKTRGQQVTLSCSPISGHRSVSWYQQTPGQGLQFLFEYFSETQRNKGNFPGRFSGRQFSNSRSEMNVSTLELGDSALYLCASSFDGAHREAGRTDTQYFGPGTRLTVL.

This sequence joins TRBV11-3 and TRBJ2-1; the D gene is possibly TRBD2 (6 bases). In germline, CDR1 is SGHNT, CDR2 YENEEA. CDR3 length: 14 residues. V was pared by 5 bases and J by 9 bases, with 17 bases between. DNA for the CDR3: TGTGCCAGCAGCCCACGCACCTATAGCGGTGAGCAGTTCTTC. This translates into CASSPRTYSGEQFF.

The chain uses TRBV7-9 and TRBJ1-3; unclear D gene. Germline V gene sequence: CDR1 SEHNR, CDR2 FQNEAQ (reference sequence). This CDR3 has 16 amino acids. The V gene lost 5 bases and the J gene lost 8 bases, with 22 bases spanning the gap. The DNA for the CDR3 is TGTGCCAGCAGCCGGCGACTCACCCTCGGGAAACACACCATATATTTT. Protein product: CASSRRLTLGKHTIYF. Complete variable domain (other parts from reference TRBV7-9 and TRBJ1-3): DTGVSQNPRHKITKRGQNVTFRCDPISEHNRLYWYRQTLGQGPEFLTYFQNEAQLEKSRLLSDRFSAERPKGSFSTLEIQRTEQGDSAMYLCASSRRLTLGKHTIYFGEGSWLTVV.

V and J are TRBV5-1 and TRBJ1-4; D is ambiguous. The CDR3 is 14 amino acids. Germline V CDR1 and CDR2: SGHRS, YFSETQ. Trimming stripped 2 bases from V and 4 bases from J, with 9 bases between. The CDR3 sequence: CASSLTAVNEKLFF. The DNA for the CDR3 is TGCGCCAGCAGCTTAACGGCTGTTAATGAAAAACTGTTTTTT.

The rearrangement links TRBV5-4 to TRBJ1-5; 7 positions match TRBD1. This CDR3 has 15 residues. CDR1 is SGHNT, CDR2 YYREEE, per germline (reference sequence). J was trimmed by 4 bases and V by 4 bases; bases with no gene match: 8. DNA of the CDR3: TGTGCCAGCAGCCTAGGGACAGCCTTGAATCAGCCCCAGCATTTT. As protein: CASSLGTALNQPQHF.

Ten or more counts support this clone. This chain links TRBV4-2 with TRBJ1-3; D gene unclear. Trimming removed 4 bases at V and 2 bases at J, with 12 bases between. The CDR3 is made up of 15 amino acids. Per germline, CDR1 LGHNA and CDR2 YNFKEQ. Here the CDR3 DNA reads TGTGCCAGCAGCCTCGAAAGGTCGACTGGAAACACCATATATTTT. Protein: CASSLERSTGNTIYF.

The chain links TRBV2 to TRBJ1-1; unclear D gene. V lost 2 bases and J 1 base, leaving 11 bases between the germline ends. Germline-derived CDR1 and CDR2 are SNHLY and FYNNEI. The CDR3 runs 15 residues. Here the CDR3 DNA reads TGTGCCAGCAGTGAACACGCAGGAAAGAACACTGAAGCTTTCTTT. This translates into CASSEHAGKNTEAFF.

The chain couples TRBV11-2 to TRBJ2-1, with D unresolved. Germline CDR1 SGHAT, CDR2 FQNNGV. The V end lost 2 bases, the J end lost 4 bases, and 6 bases lay between the germline ends. This CDR3 comprises 13 residues. As DNA, the CDR3 is TGTGCCAGCAGCTTACAGCCGTACAATGAGCAGTTCTTC. Translating it yields CASSLQPYNEQFF.